These 24 T cell receptor beta chains were sequenced from one sample in a study of regulatory T cells in long-lasting Graves disease. Time point meaning: newly diagnosed GD, antithyroid drugs for less than 3 months. Scientists built the TCR library using RNA that was extracted from PBMCs. Assembly of TCR beta libraries relied on iRepertoire HTBI primers together with Arm-PCR of CDR3 regions. TCRdb processed the multiplex PCR reads anew with MiXCR; each CDR3 protein has one entry. Of about 540,000 distinct CDR3 sequences in the sample, roughly 13% were seen once. This same sample was also taken into another study, of T cells in Graves' hyperthyroidism and ophthalmopathy.

Sequences were derived from peripheral blood mononuclear cells (PBMCs), sampled at new diagnosis, from a patient treated with antithyroid drugs. These receptors all come from a man younger than 45 with Graves disease.

This clonotype was detected many times. V usage is TRBV12-3 or TRBV12-4 and J usage is TRBJ2-2, with 8 bases aligning to TRBD2. The V segment lost 8 bases and the J segment 4 bases; nucleotides outside the gene matches: 9. This CDR3 comprises 15 residues. The CDR3 region has the DNA TGTGCCAGCTTCTCAAGCGGGAGTATCACCGGGGAGCTGTTTTTT. This encodes CASFSSGSITGELFF.

This clonotype has ten or more counts. The genes are TRBV20-1 and TRBJ2-1, with 7 bases matching TRBD1. The germline CDR1 and CDR2 sequences are DFQATT and SNEGSKA (reference sequence). This CDR3 has 11 residues. V shed 0 bases, J shed 14 bases, and the junction held 4 bases outside the gene matches. The CDR3 sequence is CSARDGQAEFF. The DNA for the CDR3 is TGCAGTGCTAGAGATGGACAGGCCGAGTTCTTC.

The sample holds many counts of this clonotype. The genes are TRBV29-1 and TRBJ1-2, with D possibly TRBD1 on 5 matching bases. V was shortened by 1 base and J by 5 bases, with 8 bases between the two germline ends. From germline, CDR1 is SQVTM and CDR2 ANQGSEA. This CDR3 is built from 12 residues. This chain's CDR3 is CSVEVGAYGYTF. CDR3 nucleotide sequence: TGCAGCGTTGAAGTCGGGGCGTATGGCTACACCTTC.

As concerns this clonotype: Germline and junction disagree at one end, which may indicate a read error. The chain uses TRBV10-3 and TRBJ1-2; a weak D match, TRBD1 (5 bases). The CDR3 length is 11 residues. The germline gives CDR1 ENHRY, CDR2 SYGVKD. The CDR3 region is CATKGNDGGLF. The DNA for the CDR3 is TGTGCCACCAAGGGGAACGACGGAGGACTCTTC.

There are many counts of this clonotype. The chain joins TRBV25-1 to TRBJ2-3; 7 nucleotides align to TRBD2. Germline V gives CDR1 MGHDK, CDR2 SYGVNS. The CDR3 sequence is 16 residues long. Trimming took 4 bases from V and 1 from J; bases not matched to a gene: 8. CDR3 loop: CASSASRLARTDTQYF. DNA of the CDR3: TGTGCCAGCAGTGCCTCCCGACTAGCCCGCACAGATACGCAGTATTTT.

This clonotype was counted ten times or more. The chain employs TRBV19 and TRBJ2-3; 13 bases fit TRBD2. CDR1 LNHDA and CDR2 SQIVND come from the germline V gene (reference sequence). This CDR3 region has 16 residues. V lost 5 bases, J lost 5 bases, and 7 bases stayed unmatched. The CDR3 DNA sequence: TGTGCCAGTAGTCTAGGACTAGCGGGAGCTCGAGATACGCAGTATTTT. It specifies CASSLGLAGARDTQYF.

Points on this clonotype: This may arise from a read error, as a much more abundant clone is one base away. The chain combines TRBV24-1 with TRBJ2-7; maybe TRBD2 (5 bases). Looked up from germline, CDR1 is KGHDR and CDR2 is SFDVKD. The CDR3 spans 13 residues. V lost 0 bases to trimming and J lost 6 bases, with 8 bases between them. The CDR3 is CATSDLGAGEQYF. In DNA, the CDR3 is TGTGCCACCAGTGATTTGGGTGCGGGCGAGCAGTACTTC.

In its sample, this clonotype was seen a few times. The chain links TRBV11-2 to TRBJ2-7; no firm D call. Germline V lookup: CDR1 SGHAT, CDR2 FQNNGV. V lost 3 bases and J 7 bases, leaving 16 bases between the germline ends. This CDR3 has 14 amino acids. The CDR3 spells CASSFPSTYLEQYF. For the CDR3, the DNA is TGTGCCAGCAGCTTCCCTTCGACTTACCTGGAGCAGTACTTC.

The chain uses TRBV5-1 and TRBJ2-5; D is possibly TRBD1 (6 bases). Germline CDR1 and CDR2: SGHRS and YFSETQ. This CDR3 spans 15 amino acids. Trimming removed 4 bases from V and 2 bases from J, with 15 bases in between. The CDR3 loop reads CASSPLTGTQETQYF. CDR3 DNA: TGCGCCAGCAGCCCCCTGACGGGGACACAAGAGACCCAGTACTTC. Full variable domain (outside the CDR3, taken from reference TRBV5-1 and TRBJ2-5): KAGVTQTPRYLIKTRGQQVTLSCSPISGHRSVSWYQQTPGQGLQFLFEYFSETQRNKGNFPGRFSGRQFSNSRSEMNVSTLELGDSALYLCASSPLTGTQETQYFGPGTRLLVL.

This clonotype showed up many times. The V call is TRBV7-2, the J call TRBJ2-4; weak D call: TRBD2 (5 bases). The V end was cut by 1 base, the J end by 9 bases, with 13 bases between. CDR1 and CDR2 (germline): SGHTA, FQGNSA. This CDR3 has 14 residues. Here the CDR3 DNA reads TGTGCCAGCAGCTTAGGACGGGTCGGAGGCATTCAGTACTTC. Translation: CASSLGRVGGIQYF. The full variable domain, with the rest looked up from reference TRBV7-2 and TRBJ2-4, is GAGVSQSPSNKVTEKGKDVELRCDPISGHTALYWYRQSLGQGLEFLIYFQGNSAPDKSGLPSDRFSAERTGGSVSTLTIQRTQQEDSAVYLCASSLGRVGGIQYFGAGTRLSVL.

This clonotype has ten or more counts. The chain carries TRBV12-3 or TRBV12-4 and TRBJ2-5, with D uncertain. This CDR3 has 15 amino acids. V lost 3 bases and J 5 bases, leaving 16 bases between the germline ends. For the CDR3, the DNA is TGTGCCAGCAGTTTCCCTGGGTGGGTGGGGGAGACCCAGTACTTC. It translates to CASSFPGWVGETQYF.

This clonotype has a handful of counts. This chain's CDR3 is CAWSRQDIYEQYF. CDR3 nucleotides: TGTGCCTGGAGCCGACAGGATATCTACGAGCAGTACTTC. The chain joins TRBV30 to TRBJ2-7; D possibly corresponds to TRBD1 (6 bases). V shed 3 bases and J shed 3 bases, with 12 bases lying between them. Germline V lookup: CDR1 GTSNPN, CDR2 SVGIG (reference sequence). The CDR3 length is 13 residues.

V and J are TRBV6-1 and TRBJ1-1; TRBD1 might be the D (5 bases). Trimming removed 7 bases from V and 0 bases from J, with 15 bases in between. Per germline, CDR1 MNHNS and CDR2 SASEGT. The CDR3 covers 15 residues. The CDR3 bases are TGTGCCAGCACGAAAACCGGGGCACTGAACACTGAAGCTTTCTTT. Its protein product is CASTKTGALNTEAFF.

This clonotype appeared many times. This sequence joins TRBV29-1 and TRBJ2-1; TRBD2 might be the D (6 bases). Looked up from germline, CDR1 is SQVTM and CDR2 is ANQGSEA. The germline V and J ends were trimmed by 6 bases and 8 bases, with 17 bases remaining between them. The CDR3 loop spans 13 amino acids. As DNA, the CDR3 is TGCAGCGTGGAGACCGGGACTTTGGATGAGCAGTTCTTC. Translating it yields CSVETGTLDEQFF.

V and J are TRBV9 and TRBJ1-2; the match to TRBD1 covers 8 bases. In germline, CDR1 is SGDLS, CDR2 YYNGEE. This CDR3 is 16 amino acids long. Trimming removed 4 bases from V and 8 bases from J; junction bases left unmatched: 16. CDR3 residues: CASSSRPRQGLRGYTF. The CDR3 bases are TGTGCCAGCAGCTCACGTCCGAGACAGGGGCTTCGGGGCTACACCTTC.

Worth noting for this clonotype: It may be a read error: a sequence one base away is much more abundant. The chain uses TRBV11-2 and TRBJ2-1; 7 positions match TRBD2. Germline CDR1 reads SGHAT; CDR2 reads FQNNGV. The CDR3 consists of 14 residues. The CDR3 bases are TGTGCCAGCAGCCCCGGTGGCGGGAGCTATGAGCAGCTCTTC. Protein product: CASSPGGGSYEQLF.

This clonotype came up many times. This chain uses TRBV11-2 with TRBJ2-7, with unresolved D. This CDR3 has 15 amino acids. Trimming removed 5 bases at V and 3 bases at J, with 17 bases between. Germline V gives CDR1 SGHAT, CDR2 FQNNGV. CDR3 sequence: CASSTPQQKGYEQYF. The CDR3 DNA follows: TGTGCCAGCAGCACCCCCCAGCAGAAGGGCTACGAGCAGTACTTC.

This clonotype was counted a few times. This sequence joins TRBV29-1 and TRBJ2-7; either TRBD1 or TRBD2 may fit D (5 bases each). V lost 4 bases and J lost 5, with 12 bases in between. CDR3 length: 12 amino acids. Germline V gene sequence: CDR1 SQVTM, CDR2 ANQGSEA. The CDR3 is CSVAGIGDEQYF. CDR3 coding DNA: TGCAGCGTTGCGGGGATAGGGGACGAGCAGTACTTC.

The chain uses TRBV20-1 and TRBJ2-7; 7 nucleotides align to TRBD2. The V segment lost 6 bases and the J segment 6 bases; nucleotides outside the gene matches: 11. This CDR3 region has 13 residues. Germline CDR1 is DFQATT and CDR2 is SNEGSKA (reference sequence). The CDR3 sequence: CSAGGRLSGEQYF. DNA of the CDR3: TGCAGTGCCGGGGGGAGGCTAAGCGGCGAGCAGTACTTC.

The rearrangement joins TRBV7-9 to TRBJ2-7, with no clear D. V was trimmed by 5 bases and J by 7 bases, leaving 6 bases between them. CDR3 size: 10 residues. Germline assignment: CDR1 SEHNR and CDR2 FQNEAQ (reference sequence). DNA of the CDR3: TGTGCCAGCAGCACACAGGAGCAGTACTTC. Residues: CASSTQEQYF.

Turning to this clonotype: A read error may be the cause here, since a much bigger clone is one base away. The genes are TRBV30 and TRBJ2-7; D unclear. There are 11 residues in the CDR3. Germline CDR1 GTSNPN, CDR2 SVGIG (reference sequence). The CDR3 DNA sequence: TGTGCCCGGAGTGATGTTGAAGAGCAGTACTTC. This codes for CARSDVEEQYF.

The CDR3 loop reads CASRTMWQGSEEGYTF. As DNA, the CDR3 is TGCGCCAGCAGAACGATGTGGCAGGGATCGGAGGAGGGCTACACCTTC. The chain is built from TRBV5-1 and TRBJ1-2; maybe TRBD1 (5 bases). Trimming pared 5 bases from V and 8 bases from J, leaving 25 bases between. This CDR3 is built from 16 residues. Germline values: CDR1 SGHRS, CDR2 YFSETQ.

CDR3 in DNA: TGCGCCAGCAGCCAAGGAGGACTAGCGGAGTTCTACGAGCAGTACTTC. It codes for CASSQGGLAEFYEQYF. The rearrangement links TRBV4-1 to TRBJ2-7; TRBD2 agrees at 10 bases. This CDR3 is 16 amino acids long. Looked up from germline, CDR1 is MGHRA and CDR2 is YSYEKL. J gave up 3 bases and V 1 base, and 6 bases lay outside the gene matches.

Of note for this clonotype: This clone may be a read error of a much larger clone one base away. Since the CDR3 does not end with the conserved phenylalanine or tryptophan, this likely comes from a read error. The gene calls are TRBV3-1 and TRBJ1-5; the D is unclear. This CDR3 is 13 amino acids long. The ends were cut back, 2 bases at V and 2 bases at J, with 4 bases in the middle. Germline CDR1 and CDR2: LGHDT and YNNKEL (reference sequence). The CDR3 protein is CASSQMGNQPQHL. CDR3 nucleotide sequence: TGTGCCAGCAGCCAAATGGGCAATCAGCCCCAGCATTTG.